This T cell receptor beta chain emerged from a study of liver allograft versus peripheral blood T cells. On the study more broadly: T cell receptor repertoires in transplanted livers were compared with those in recipients' peripheral blood.

This clonotype came up many times. Its matching antigen is unknown. Trimming at V came to 5 bases and at J to 5 bases, leaving 4 bases not matched to a gene. Germline V gives CDR1 LNHDA, CDR2 SQIVND (reference sequence). This CDR3 is built from 13 residues. Findings of the study overall: Reportedly, the T cell receptor repertoires present inside liver allografts differed from those in peripheral blood.

Each CDR3 protein is one row after TCRdb ran MiXCR on the reads. This table holds about 2,100 distinct CDR3 sequences, over 12% found once. The receptor was isolated from a human patient who had a liver transplant. Some T cells may arise from the graft donor. The chain combines TRBV19 with TRBJ2-3; TRBD1 agrees at 7 bases. CDR3 in amino acids: CASSLTGVDTQYF. CDR3 DNA: TGTGCCAGTAGTCTAACAGGGGTAGATACGCAGTATTTT.